A single sample is the source of the 12 T cell receptor beta chains below, sequenced in a study of cytomegalovirus exposure and HLA in healthy donors. The repertoire was sequenced with immunoSEQ multiplex PCR; TCRdb's copy has only in-frame clones and lacks some. The sample consists of roughly 140,000 clones, more than 85% of them appearing once. Sequences were obtained from PBMCs. The receptor source for this set is a man younger than 35 in good health and CMV-seropositive.

The rearrangement joins TRBV30 to TRBJ2-3; no clear D. The CDR3 extends over 13 amino acids. V was shortened by 0 bases and J by 0 bases, with 4 bases between the two germline ends. The V gene's germline CDR1 is GTSNPN and CDR2 SVGIG (reference sequence). The DNA for the CDR3 is TGTGCCTGGAGTGTCCTCAGCACAGATACGCAGTATTTT. Its protein is CAWSVLSTDTQYF.

This rearrangement joins TRBV19 to TRBJ2-1; TRBD2 might be the D (7 bases). The CDR3 is made up of 17 amino acids. Looked up from germline, CDR1 is LNHDA and CDR2 is SQIVND (reference sequence). Trimming took 7 bases from V and 1 from J, leaving 20 bases between them. The CDR3 DNA follows: TGTGCCAGTACCAGATACCTGGGGGGGCCATCCTACAATGAGCAGTTCTTC. Residues: CASTRYLGGPSYNEQFF.

The chain uses TRBV6-1 and TRBJ2-2; possibly TRBD1 for D (6 bases). Germline values: CDR1 MNHNS, CDR2 SASEGT. Trimming pared 8 bases from V and 6 bases from J, leaving 19 bases between. The CDR3 extends over 15 amino acids. CDR3 coding DNA: TGTGCCAGCTATCCTGAAATACAGGGTCCCGGGGAGCTGTTTTTT. Its protein product is CASYPEIQGPGELFF.

This chain links TRBV9 with TRBJ1-4, with 8 bases aligning to TRBD1. Unmatched junction bases numbered 7, after V lost 2 bases and J lost 7 bases. Germline assignment: CDR1 SGDLS and CDR2 YYNGEE. CDR3 length: 15 amino acids. The CDR3, as DNA: TGTGCCAGCAGCGTCCGGGACGGGACAGGTGAAAAACTGTTTTTT. The encoded protein is CASSVRDGTGEKLFF.

This clone was seen just once. V and J are TRBV5-8 and TRBJ1-1; 10 bases line up with TRBD1. Germline V lookup: CDR1 SGHTS, CDR2 YDEGEE. Germline trimming cut 0 bases from V and 3 bases from J; bases unmatched to any gene: 11. CDR3 length equals 18 residues. CDR3 sequence reads: CASSLVMDRGLLDTEAFF. CDR3 sequence (DNA): TGTGCCAGCAGCTTGGTCATGGACAGGGGGTTATTAGACACTGAAGCTTTCTTT.

The V call is TRBV5-1, the J call TRBJ1-4, with D hard to call. The length of the CDR3 is 14 residues. V was pared by 4 bases and J by 1 base, with 8 bases between. Germline values: CDR1 SGHRS, CDR2 YFSETQ. DNA of the CDR3: TGCGCCAGCAGCCTACCGGGAACTAATGAAAAACTGTTTTTT. Translating gives CASSLPGTNEKLFF.

The V gene is TRBV4-1, the J gene TRBJ1-4; 9 bases match TRBD1. V dropped 3 bases and J dropped 8; count of bases not matched to a gene: 7. Germline V CDR1 and CDR2: MGHRA, YSYEKL. This CDR3 has 15 amino acids. The DNA for the CDR3 is TGCGCCAGCAGCCAGGCGGGACAGGGAAACGAAAAACTGTTTTTT. Protein product: CASSQAGQGNEKLFF.

The gene calls are TRBV21-1 and TRBJ1-5. TRBV21-1 is labeled a pseudogene. The CDR3 extends over 14 amino acids. The CDR3 spells CASSKVGGNQPQHF. The CDR3 coding sequence is TGTGCCAGCAGCAAAGTTGGCGGGAATCAGCCCCAGCATTTT.

The chain carries TRBV13 and TRBJ1-2; 7 nucleotides line up with TRBD1. Germline lookup yields CDR1 PRHDT and CDR2 FYEKMQ (reference sequence). V trimming: 2 bases; J trimming: 2 bases; junction bases outside the gene matches: 2. The CDR3 is made up of 14 amino acids. The CDR3 nucleotides read TGTGCCAGCAGCTTAAAGGGACAGAACTATGGCTACACCTTC. It encodes CASSLKGQNYGYTF.

V is TRBV5-1 and J is TRBJ2-5, with D perhaps TRBD1 (5 bases). CDR1 is SGHRS, CDR2 YFSETQ, per germline. The CDR3 has 16 residues. V was cut by 3 bases and J by 5 bases, with 20 bases left in between. CDR3 sequence reads: CASSSPGFGREETQYF. Here the CDR3 DNA reads TGCGCCAGCAGCTCCCCAGGGTTCGGCCGTGAGGAGACCCAGTACTTC.

The rearrangement links TRBV9 to TRBJ1-2, with a possible D match to TRBD1 (6 bases). The V gene's germline CDR1 is SGDLS and CDR2 YYNGEE. The CDR3 consists of 16 residues. V was trimmed by 0 bases and J by 0 bases, leaving 12 bases between them. CDR3 sequence: CASSVEWDNPNYGYTF. CDR3 coding DNA: TGTGCCAGCAGCGTAGAGTGGGACAACCCTAACTATGGCTACACCTTC.

The rearrangement uses TRBV10-1 and TRBJ1-4; 9 bases are a match to TRBD1. Germline V gene lookup returns CDR1 WNHNN and CDR2 SYGVQD (reference sequence). V lost 6 bases and J lost 4; bases outside the gene matches: 9. This CDR3 is 16 amino acids long. CDR3 loop: CASSTGTGSDNEKLFF. In DNA form, the CDR3 reads TGCGCCAGCAGCACCGGGACAGGGAGCGATAATGAAAAACTGTTTTTT.